The present T cell receptor (beta chain) was sequenced within a study of blood T cells in healthy people across ages. Together with a sample-barcoded 5' primer, a J-beta primer mix was included in a second PCR lasting about 7 to 11 cycles. TCRdb called the 5' RACE reads again in MiXCR, with one record for every CDR3 protein. The repertoire includes a few hundred thousand distinct CDR3 sequences, about half of them detected once, and around 50% sits in the top ten. The CDR3 contains 16 residues. The germline V gene has CDR1 SGHDT and CDR2 YYEEEE. V was pared by 4 bases and J by 5 bases, with 19 bases between. Every donor provided 9.5 to 10 milliliters of peripheral blood. This clonotype was counted only a few times.

The sequenced sample was blood. The source is a man in his 60s in good health. The V call is TRBV5-6, the J call TRBJ2-1, with D unclear. CDR3 in DNA: TGTGCCAGCAGCCTAATAGACCCTAGACCCCACAATGAGCAGTTCTTC. Encoded protein: CASSLIDPRPHNEQFF. Full variable domain (rest looked up from reference TRBV5-6 and TRBJ2-1): DAGVTQSPTHLIKTRGQQVTLRCSPKSGHDTVSWYQQALGQGPQFIFQYYEEEERQRGNFPDRFSGHQFPNYSSELNVNALLLGDSALYLCASSLIDPRPHNEQFFGPGTRLTVL.